The TCR beta chain under discussion was sequenced for a study of beta chain features in type 1 diabetes. Study-wide results and limits: Within each of all four CD4+ subsets, Type 1 diabetes patients had TCRB CDR3s that were moderately but significantly shorter.

Each of the sorted populations had a purity greater than 95%. CDR1 and CDR2 (germline): SGHAT, FQNNGV. CDR3 length equals 15 residues. The V end was cut by 5 bases, the J end by 3 bases, with 14 bases between. Concerning this clone: Its specificity is unknown.

Reverse transcription of all isolated RNA meant that expressed TCRB transcripts were sequenced. This table comes from immunoSEQ multiplex PCR, and its TCRdb copy is limited to in-frame clones, with some not included. The sample holds approximately 170,000 clones; just over 9% are singletons and the top ten take less than 3%. The sequenced sample was central memory CD4+ T cells from blood. The V gene is TRBV11-2, the J gene TRBJ2-1, with D possibly TRBD1 on 5 matching bases. This clonotype was sampled from a woman in her late teens or twenties in good health. CDR3 coding DNA: TGTGCCAGCAGCCGCGCCAGGGCTTTCTACAATGAGCAGTTCTTC. Translation gives CASSRARAFYNEQFF.